The present entry profiles one T cell receptor beta chain with its context. Its antigen is unknown. No qualities accompany the bases; no much larger clone lies one base away. This sample is drawn from a study of cytomegalovirus exposure and HLA in healthy donors (dated by TCRdb to between 2016 and 2019). As for the study more broadly: An earlier analysis of 550 to 700 of the donors reported roughly 300 Gb of sequence data and approximately 110 million unique TCR beta sequences from 150 million to 200 million T cells. To predict cytomegalovirus infection status, the study brought together high-throughput TCR immunosequencing, statistical association of individual TCRs with disease status, and machine learning. An earlier analysis of 587 of the donors used high-throughput TCR beta sequencing to judge whether each TCR beta V gene segment behaved as functional or pseudogenic. Roughly five DR-DQ haplotypes were treated as single units for association and clustering because of strong linkage in the cohort. Among over 350 genotyped donors of the cohort, an average of 235,054 unique TCR beta nucleotide sequences were sequenced per donor, about a sixth of them non-productive. The study was designed to test whether signatures of past pathogen exposure could be identified by cataloging public T cell receptors. Rather than using new phenotypic data, the later analysis identified candidate immune exposures from TCR beta sequences and from how often those sequences occurred across donors. Of the 300 to 500 genotyped donors, 80% to 90% were placed in the genetic ancestry cluster associated with self-reported Caucasian donors. All discovery cohort repertoires had been generated on a single sequencing platform. Using immunosequencing, the study profiled T cell repertoires from approximately 700 subjects and related those repertoires to cytomegalovirus serostatus. In addition to the first cohort of 666 subjects, a separate validation cohort of over 90 different subjects was used. The number of donors typed differed by locus, with roughly 629-640 for A, B, C, DRB1 and DQB1, over 500 for DQA1, over 600 for DPA1, and 472 for DPB1. Genome-wide SNP genotypes for about 65% of the roughly 700 donors were used in a later genetic analysis, which treated that subset as a discovery cohort. Roughly 300 gigabases of sequencing data and around 90 million unique TCR sequences made up an early release that covered several hundred HLA-typed donors. A later analysis re-examined previously published TCR beta repertoires from 600 to 700 donors and added high-resolution HLA genotyping to investigate patterns of TCR occurrence. HLA typing included class I and class II loci at four-digit resolution. Donor age, sex, ethnicity and CMV serostatus were compiled together with the repertoire data. Points the paper makes about the study in general: In a later analysis, several top co-occurrence clusters were reported to appear linked to parvovirus B19, influenza, CMV and Epstein-Barr virus. When HLA alleles, especially DR and DQ, strongly co-occurred, TCR associations were difficult to assign to individual alleles. Only TCR beta chains were sequenced in this cohort, and the absence of alpha or paired-chain data limited detectable features. A later analysis found that TCR association rates varied across HLA loci, with DRB1 alleles showing the most associated TCRs and HLA-C alleles the fewest. It was suggested by the authors that the approach could potentially be generalized to other disease states and immunological phenotypes. Linkage disequilibrium might explain the correlated functional status among segregating V segments, but an unknown experimental factor could not be ruled out. According to a later genetic analysis, donors in an Asian-associated ancestry cluster had fewer N-insertions in productive TCRs than the approximately 670-donor mean. A cluster of highly shared sequence variants was judged likely to be a technical artifact of the sequencing pipeline. A few of the identified cytomegalovirus-associated TCR beta chains were confirmed in vitro to be specific for cytomegalovirus antigens. The study listed 164 TCR beta chains as associated with cytomegalovirus. Across donors, most TCR sequences were observed very rarely, whereas some public TCRs were present in many individuals. Sequencing depth was assumed to be roughly uniform across donors in the presence/absence analyses, though that assumption may not hold. Cytomegalovirus status was reported to be diagnosed by the classifier with high specificity and sensitivity in both the original and validation cohorts. Immune exposure information for the cohort was limited to CMV serostatus. In a later analysis, HLA-associated TCR beta chains were found to be more clonally expanded and to have lower generation probabilities than equally common non-associated chains. Because counts were too low, about 18 rarely observed V segments, including chromosome 9 orphons, were left out of the earlier analysis of 500 to 650 of the donors. An earlier analysis of some 590 of the donors showed that most TCR beta V segments appeared in productive rearrangements either about 90% or about 30% of the time, which broadly matched IMGT annotations. According to a later analysis, most CMV-associated TCR beta chains appeared to be HLA-restricted, and the HLA associations seemed to be driven largely by CMV exposure. A further reported finding was that TCR beta sequences accurately predicted the HLA-A and HLA-B alleles for most subjects in the first cohort. At a false discovery rate of 0.05, a later analysis linked around 15,000 TCR beta sequences to specific HLA alleles. V-gene and J-gene trimming of TCR beta chains was associated with a missense DCLRE1C variant in a later genetic analysis, and the association was replicated in an independent cohort. HLA typing was unavailable for some donors at each locus, so association tests used only the typed subset. Some IMGT-functional V segments, including TRBV6-2 and TRBV6-3, could not be distinguished by the 87-base-pair reads and were therefore excluded.

Inclusive of the bounding cysteine and phenylalanine, the CDR3 is 15 residues long. CDR3 DNA only is kept here, 45 bases in frame from base 1. Looking up the germline V gene yields CDR1 SNHLY and CDR2 FYNNEI. Ends trimmed: V by 6 bases, J by 5 bases; bases unmatched to a gene: 7. The cohort consisted of 670 or so healthy bone marrow donors. Cohort members were all nominally healthy when sampled, although unrecorded immune exposures were likely present. The donor tested CMV seropositive and was one of the 289 seropositive cohort members. Each donor provided a peripheral blood sample, and peripheral blood mononuclear cells were used for TCR beta sequencing. Genomic DNA extraction from the blood cell samples was performed with the Qiagen DNeasy Blood Extraction Kit. Library preparation employed the immunoSEQ multiplex PCR assay. The multiplex PCR relied on a mix of 60 forward primers for TCR Vbeta segments and 13 reverse primers for TCR Jbeta segments. The CDR3 region of rearranged TCR beta genes was amplified from genomic DNA by a multiplex PCR assay. The Illumina HiSeq System was used to sequence the amplified TCR beta libraries as 87-base-pair reads. The paper's processing steps were these. In a later analysis, some 80 million unique TCR beta chains were counted across the approximately 620 repertoires, and roughly 11 million of these chains were shared by at least two donors. A nearest-neighbor algorithm error-corrected the raw reads and collapsed the reads into unique sequences, merging closely related sequences to remove PCR and sequencing errors. CDR3 sequences were aligned to IMGT reference sequences to assign V, D and J gene segments. For a sequence to be retained, at least a six-nucleotide match to both a V gene segment and a J gene segment was required. A rearrangement counted as productive if the CDR3 had no stop codons and remained in frame with V and J, and every other rearrangement counted as non-productive. CDR3 was defined by IMGT convention, running from the second conserved V-encoded cysteine to the conserved J-encoded phenylalanine. Sequences without an unambiguous match to a single V gene segment were excluded from the earlier analysis of over 500 of the donors. In an earlier analysis of several hundred of the donors, a V segment was called functional when productive rearrangements were above 56.7%, and segregating when the standard deviation between donors exceeded 5%. A statistical classification framework was developed to diagnose cytomegalovirus status using the catalog of TCR beta chain sequences. In a later analysis, V and J genes were assigned by comparing TCR nucleotide sequences against IMGT/GENE-DB human TR gene sequences. A later analysis assigned CDR3 sequences and most-parsimonious VDJ recombination scenarios with the TCRdist pipeline. A later analysis defined each TCR beta chain by its CDR3 amino acid sequence plus V-gene family, and excluded reads lacking a unique V-gene family. A later analysis removed 592 highly shared, low-generation-probability nucleotide sequences to deal with suspected cross-contamination and a sequencing artifact. A later analysis calculated a clonal expansion index for each public chain from normalized within-repertoire ranks of inferred template counts. A later analysis computed generation probabilities with a VDJ recombination model fitted to out-of-frame rearrangements, and checked the results against IGoR. In a later analysis, TCR-TCR, TCR-HLA and TCR-CMV co-occurrence was scored with hypergeometric tests, and a repertoire-size bias correction was applied to TCR pairs. A later analysis estimated false discovery rates by permuting HLA or CMV assignments 20 times. In a later analysis, co-occurring TCRs were grouped using DBSCAN, with TCRdist sequence similarity added in when clustering inside HLA-allele-positive subsets. Repertoires with fewer than 30,000 or more than 120,000 public chains, plus five repertoires with anomalous nucleotide sharing, were excluded from co-occurrence clustering. Held by TCRdb, this immuneACCESS table contains in-frame sequences only and omits some clones. Under half of the omission traces to an unresolved V gene where checked; the cause of the rest is unknown. V, J and clone size are those of that table, while D and trimming were read from the DNA. The sample table holds some 120,000 clones, of which 65% to 90% were seen once. The ten largest make up approximately 3% of the sample.

This receptor was identified in a woman younger than 35 in good health and CMV-seropositive. Recombination joined TRBV2 with TRBJ1-5, with 10 junctional bases fitting TRBD1. The sequenced material came from PBMCs. The DNA reads as follows: TGTGCCAGCAGGGAAATGACAGGGGGCGATCAGCCCCAGCATTTT. This is translated as CASREMTGGDQPQHF. Reference TRBV2 and TRBJ1-5 proteins supply the regions before and after the CDR3; the full variable domain is: EPEVTQTPSHQVTQMGQEVILRCVPISNHLYFYWYRQILGQKVEFLVSFYNNEISEKSEIFDDQFSVERPDGSNFTLKIRSTKLEDSAMYFCASREMTGGDQPQHFGDGTRLSIL.